These 21 T cell receptor beta chains were sequenced from one sample in a study of human T cells and chemical hapten exposure. Time point given: patch test 1, 2 weeks after DPC sensitization. Treatment meaning: therapeutic diphenylcyclopropenone sensitization with weekly scalp DPC. TCRdb passed the RACE reads through MiXCR, listing each CDR3 protein once. The sample contains 85,000 or so distinct CDR3 sequences, around a tenth of which appear only once. The sequences come from whole blood, collected in connection with sensitization to the hapten diphenylcyclopropenone (DPC). Receptor source: a woman between 50 and 59 years old with alopecia areata. Some clones in this sample may be carry-over from other donors' samples.

This clonotype has just a few counts. The CDR3 nucleotides are TGTGCCAGCAGGAAAGGTCAGGGGGTCGACCATGCTCAGCCCCAGCATTTT. Translating gives CASRKGQGVDHAQPQHF. The rearrangement joins TRBV7-8 to TRBJ1-5; 7 bases line up with TRBD1. Trimming removed 6 bases from V and 6 bases from J; junction bases left unmatched: 17. Germline V gene data show CDR1 as SGHVS and CDR2 as FQNEAQ. This CDR3 has 17 residues.

About this clonotype itself: A much larger clone differs from this one at a single base, so this may be a read error. This sequence joins TRBV3-1 and TRBJ1-1; no clear D. CDR1 is LGHDT, CDR2 YNNKEL, per germline (reference sequence). With 2 bases removed from V and 5 bases from J, the gap between germline ends came to 15 bases. The CDR3 spans 15 residues. The CDR3 DNA follows: TGTGCCAGCAGCCAACGACGGGGTCGAGGGACTGAAGCTTTCTTT. This codes for CASSQRRGRGTEAFF.

The table lists this clonotype with many counts. V usage is TRBV6-2 or TRBV6-3 and J usage is TRBJ2-7; tentatively, D is TRBD1 (7 bases). Trimming shortened V by 8 bases and J by 1 base, and 21 bases separated the two germline ends. There are 16 residues in the CDR3. CDR1 and CDR2 from the germline V gene are MNHEY and SVGEGT. The CDR3, as DNA: TGTGCCAGCGGGCGCCGCAGGGGGGACCTGTCCTACGAGCAGTACTTC. This encodes CASGRRRGDLSYEQYF.

The rearrangement links TRBV3-1 to TRBJ2-3; D perhaps matches TRBD2 (6 bases). Looked up from germline, CDR1 is LGHDT and CDR2 is YNNKEL (reference sequence). Between the trimmed V and J ends, which lost 3 bases and 1 base, there was a span of 14 bases. CDR3 size: 16 residues. In DNA, the CDR3 is TGTGCCAGCAGCCAGGGACTCTCGAGAGGCACAGATACGCAGTATTTT. This translates into CASSQGLSRGTDTQYF.

As to this clonotype: One end of the junction is discordant with germline, which a read error may explain. V is TRBV18 and J is TRBJ1-5, with a weak D call TRBD1 (6 bases). CDR3 length: 14 residues. CDR1 and CDR2 (germline): KGHSH, LQKENI. The CDR3 bases are TGTGCCGGCTCACCCACAGGGCCGAATCAGCCCCAGCATTTT. Amino acid sequence: CAGSPTGPNQPQHF.

The rearrangement uses TRBV5-1 and TRBJ2-5; 11 nucleotides match TRBD2. The CDR3 runs 15 residues. The V gene's germline CDR1 is SGHRS and CDR2 YFSETQ. The trim removed 6 bases at V and 2 bases at J, leaving 6 bases unmatched. The chain's CDR3 is CASTGLAGYQETQYF. In DNA, the CDR3 is TGCGCCAGCACTGGACTAGCGGGTTATCAAGAGACCCAGTACTTC.

The chain links TRBV9 to TRBJ2-3, with no clear D. This CDR3 region has 12 residues. Germline CDR1 and CDR2: SGDLS and YYNGEE. The V gene lost 4 bases and the J gene lost 2 bases, with 5 bases spanning the gap. The CDR3 loop is CASSTHTDTQYF. The CDR3 DNA reads TGTGCCAGCAGCACCCACACAGATACGCAGTATTTT.

This clonotype has only a few counts. The J gene is TRBJ2-7, the V gene TRBV2; a weak D match, TRBD1 (5 bases). Per the germline V gene, CDR1 is SNHLY and CDR2 is FYNNEI. Deletions cut 3 bases from V and 9 bases from J, with 21 bases between. The length of the CDR3 is 15 residues. The CDR3, as DNA: TGTGCCAGCAGTGATCTTCTTAGACAAGGGGCTGTGCAGTACTTC. This codes for CASSDLLRQGAVQYF.

This clonotype was found many times. The chain employs TRBV20-1 and TRBJ1-1, with 8 bases fitting TRBD1. This CDR3 spans 11 amino acids. CDR1 and CDR2 (germline): DFQATT, SNEGSKA (reference sequence). V gave up 5 bases and J gave up 8 bases; unmatched junction bases: 4. The CDR3 DNA follows: TGCAGTGCTTTCAGGGGGCAAGAAGCTTTCTTT. Encoded protein: CSAFRGQEAFF.

The sample holds a few counts of this clonotype. V usage is TRBV7-2 and J usage is TRBJ2-3; 8 positions match TRBD2. Looked up from germline, CDR1 is SGHTA and CDR2 is FQGNSA. The CDR3 length is 16 residues. Losses at the gene ends were 4 bases for V and 7 bases for J; bases not matched to a gene: 13. CDR3 amino acids: CASSSSIAGSANTQYF. The CDR3 DNA sequence: TGTGCCAGCAGCTCTTCTATAGCGGGAAGCGCCAATACGCAGTATTTT. Full variable domain (remainder filled in from reference TRBV7-2 and TRBJ2-3): GAGVSQSPSNKVTEKGKDVELRCDPISGHTALYWYRQSLGQGLEFLIYFQGNSAPDKSGLPSDRFSAERTGGSVSTLTIQRTQQEDSAVYLCASSSSIAGSANTQYFGPGTRLTVL.

The genes are TRBV3-1 and TRBJ1-5; D not certain. Germline CDR1 and CDR2: LGHDT and YNNKEL (reference sequence). Trimming shortened V by 2 bases and J by 7 bases, and 9 bases separated the two germline ends. This CDR3 is built from 13 residues. This CDR3 reads CASSQMIGQPQHF. In nucleotides, the CDR3 is TGTGCCAGCAGCCAAATGATTGGCCAGCCCCAGCATTTT. Full variable domain (remainder filled in from reference TRBV3-1 and TRBJ1-5): DTAVSQTPKYLVTQMGNDKSIKCEQNLGHDTMYWYKQDSKKFLKIMFSYNNKELIINETVPNRFSPKSPDKAHLNLHINSLELGDSAVYFCASSQMIGQPQHFGDGTRLSIL.

The chain joins TRBV24-1 to TRBJ2-7, with 8 bases identical to TRBD2. Germline V gene lookup returns CDR1 KGHDR and CDR2 SFDVKD. After removal of 6 bases from V and 1 base from J, the junction contained 4 bases not matched to a gene. This CDR3 is built from 14 residues. In nucleotides, the CDR3 is TGTGCCACCAGTATTAGCGGGAAATCCTACGAGCAGTACTTC. Translating gives CATSISGKSYEQYF.

At least ten counts were recorded for this clonotype. The chain carries TRBV3-1 and TRBJ1-2; D unclear. The CDR3 contains 13 residues. Trimming removed 1 base from V and 6 bases from J, with 9 bases in between. The germline CDR1 and CDR2 sequences are LGHDT and YNNKEL (reference sequence). The chain's CDR3 is CASSQASPNGYTF. In DNA form, the CDR3 reads TGTGCCAGCAGCCAAGCCTCCCCCAATGGCTACACCTTC. Together with reference TRBV3-1 and TRBJ1-2, the CDR3 gives the full variable domain: DTAVSQTPKYLVTQMGNDKSIKCEQNLGHDTMYWYKQDSKKFLKIMFSYNNKELIINETVPNRFSPKSPDKAHLNLHINSLELGDSAVYFCASSQASPNGYTFGSGTRLTVV.

This chain uses TRBV9 with TRBJ2-2, with D possibly matching TRBD2 (6 bases). V gave up 3 bases and J gave up 2 bases, with 11 bases separating them. Germline values: CDR1 SGDLS, CDR2 YYNGEE. This CDR3 region has 15 residues. CDR3 residues: CASSAGLINTGELFF. CDR3 DNA: TGTGCCAGCAGCGCGGGACTCATAAACACCGGGGAGCTGTTTTTT.

The chain combines TRBV24-1 with TRBJ1-5; D remains unclear. CDR1 KGHDR and CDR2 SFDVKD come from the germline V gene. The V gene lost 3 bases and the J gene lost 4 bases, with 15 bases spanning the gap. This CDR3 region has 16 residues. CDR3 nucleotide sequence: TGTGCCACCAGTGATCCGTCAGTTCCTTGGAATCAGCCCCAGCATTTT. Amino acids: CATSDPSVPWNQPQHF.

This clonotype was counted many times. The rearrangement uses TRBV29-1 and TRBJ1-3, with TRBD1 as a possible D gene (6 bases). The germline gives CDR1 SQVTM, CDR2 ANQGSEA. V lost 5 bases and J lost 4, with 9 bases in between. This CDR3 has 12 residues. CDR3 loop: CSVTGRGNTIYF. DNA of the CDR3: TGCAGCGTTACAGGGAGGGGAAACACCATATATTTT.

This chain links TRBV28 with TRBJ2-7, with D tentatively TRBD1 or TRBD2 (5 bases each). The CDR3 extends over 14 amino acids. In germline, CDR1 is MDHEN, CDR2 SYDVKM. Trimming stripped 5 bases from V and 6 bases from J, with 17 bases between. CDR3 loop: CASSGPGTHLEQYF. The DNA of the CDR3 is TGTGCCAGCAGTGGCCCCGGGACCCACCTCGAGCAGTACTTC.

This clonotype was observed a handful of times. The CDR3 coding sequence is TGTGCCAGCAGAGGCTCAACAGGGGGGAGAACCCTCTATGGCTACACCTTC. Encoded protein: CASRGSTGGRTLYGYTF. This chain connects TRBV5-6 to TRBJ1-2, with 8 nucleotides matching TRBD1. Per the germline V gene, CDR1 is SGHDT and CDR2 is YYEEEE. The V segment lost 5 bases and the J segment 4 bases; nucleotides outside the gene matches: 16. The CDR3 extends over 17 amino acids.

This chain uses TRBV20-1 with TRBJ2-7, with D perhaps TRBD1 (6 bases). The CDR3 has 13 amino acids. The V end was cut by 4 bases, the J end by 4 bases, with 14 bases between. The V gene's germline CDR1 is DFQATT and CDR2 SNEGSKA (reference sequence). CDR3 nucleotide sequence: TGCAGTGCTAACAGGGCGCCCACTTACGAGCAGTACTTC. Translated, it gives CSANRAPTYEQYF.

This clonotype turned up a few times. The chain combines TRBV14 with TRBJ1-6; the match to TRBD1 covers 11 bases. With V trimmed by 5 bases and J by 10 bases, 4 bases remained unmatched. Germline lookup yields CDR1 SGHDN and CDR2 FVKESK. The CDR3 totals 14 residues. CDR3 DNA sequence: TGTGCCAGCAGCTGGGACAGGGGGGGATCACCCCTCCACTTT. Residues: CASSWDRGGSPLHF.

The J gene is TRBJ1-1, the V gene TRBV7-2; 8 bases match TRBD1. The CDR3 runs 15 residues. The junction had 8 bases not matched to a gene; V was cut back by 5 bases and J by 3 bases. Germline CDR1 SGHTA, CDR2 FQGNSA. The CDR3: CASSPRTGRHTEAFF. CDR3 coding DNA: TGTGCCAGCAGCCCGAGGACAGGGCGTCACACTGAAGCTTTCTTT.